The 3 T cell receptor beta chains below all came from one sample that was sequenced in a study of blood T cell repertoires in COVID-19. TCRdb's copy holds only in-frame clones and misses some; the assay was immunoSEQ multiplex PCR. The profile covers about 190,000 clones, with more than 75% appearing a single time and around a sixth taken by the ten largest. Sample: PBMCs or T cells enriched from blood (not recorded which). These TCRs come from a woman between 50 and 59 years old who had recovered from COVID-19.

The chain carries TRBV30 and TRBJ2-5; 11 bases align to TRBD2. CDR3 size: 14 residues. The J segment lost 3 bases and the V segment lost 2 bases, leaving 2 bases of the junction unmatched. The germline CDR1 and CDR2 sequences are GTSNPN and SVGIG (reference sequence). CDR3 in DNA: TGTGCCTGGAGTTCGACTAGCGGGAAAGAGACCCAGTACTTC. It specifies CAWSSTSGKETQYF.

J is TRBJ2-7 and V is TRBV15, with 8 bases aligning to TRBD2. Germline V gene lookup returns CDR1 LNHNV and CDR2 YYDKDF (reference sequence). V lost 1 base, J lost 4 bases, and 0 bases stayed unmatched. CDR3 length: 13 amino acids. DNA for the CDR3: TGTGCCACCAGCAGAGGACTAGCGTACGAGCAGTACTTC. Encoded protein: CATSRGLAYEQYF.

The gene calls are TRBV18 and TRBJ2-1; TRBD1 aligns across 9 bases. CDR1 KGHSH and CDR2 LQKENI come from the germline V gene. Germline trimming cut 2 bases from V and 7 bases from J; bases unmatched to any gene: 9. The CDR3 consists of 16 residues. The CDR3 DNA follows: TGTGCCAGCTCACCAGAGTGGGGACAGGGAAATAATGAGCAGTTCTTC. This gives the protein CASSPEWGQGNNEQFF.